This T cell receptor (beta chain) was captured by sequencing in a study of blood T cell repertoires in COVID-19. In the study overall: The samples span acute and convalescent COVID-19 from the United States, Italy and Spain.

Original data processing: Nucleated cell number was recorded as an estimate derived from reference gene primer amplification. TCRdb's copy holds only in-frame clones and misses some; the assay was immunoSEQ multiplex PCR. The DNA gave D and trimming, while V, J and clone size come from that table. Here the sample spans roughly 57,000 clones, around 70% being singletons. V was clipped by 2 bases and J by 1 base; unmatched bases: 11. Germline-derived CDR1 and CDR2 are SGHRS and YFSETQ. CDR3 length: 17 amino acids. The V gene is TRBV5-1, the J gene TRBJ2-7; 8 positions agree with TRBD1. The sample taken for sequencing was peripheral blood. The sequence was collected from a woman aged 65 to 85 with acute or convalescent COVID-19. DNA of the CDR3: TGCGCCAGCAGCTTACCCAACTGGACAGGGCCTTCCTACGAGCAGTACGTC. It translates to CASSLPNWTGPSYEQYV.